This T cell receptor (beta chain) was profiled in a study of control samples from healthy donors and cancer patients. Libraries were prepared by immunoSEQ multiplex PCR; TCRdb keeps only in-frame clonotypes and omits some of them. The data contain 120,000 or so clones, approximately 92% of them singletons. The CDR3 length is 16 residues. CDR1 is MNHEY and CDR2 is SVGEGT in the germline V gene. V shed 5 bases and J shed 6 bases, with 20 bases lying between them. The source material was PBMCs. The sequence came from a man aged 80 or over with head and neck cancer. The chain links TRBV6-2 or TRBV6-3 to TRBJ1-5, with TRBD1 as a possible D gene (5 bases). The CDR3 nucleotides are TGTGCCAGCAGTACCGACAGTTGGGCAATAAGTCAGCCCCAGCATTTT. The encoded protein is CASSTDSWAISQPQHF.